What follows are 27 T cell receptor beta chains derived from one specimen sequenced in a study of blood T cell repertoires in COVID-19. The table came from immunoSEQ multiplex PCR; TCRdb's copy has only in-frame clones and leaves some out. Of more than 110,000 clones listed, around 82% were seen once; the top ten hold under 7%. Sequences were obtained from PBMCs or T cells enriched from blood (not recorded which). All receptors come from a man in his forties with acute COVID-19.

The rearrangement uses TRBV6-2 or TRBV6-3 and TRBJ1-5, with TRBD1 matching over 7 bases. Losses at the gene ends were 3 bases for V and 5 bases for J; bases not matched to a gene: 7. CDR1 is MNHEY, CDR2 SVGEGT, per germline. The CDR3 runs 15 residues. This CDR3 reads CASSYPGQVYQPQHF. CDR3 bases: TGTGCCAGCAGTTATCCAGGACAGGTTTATCAGCCCCAGCATTTT.

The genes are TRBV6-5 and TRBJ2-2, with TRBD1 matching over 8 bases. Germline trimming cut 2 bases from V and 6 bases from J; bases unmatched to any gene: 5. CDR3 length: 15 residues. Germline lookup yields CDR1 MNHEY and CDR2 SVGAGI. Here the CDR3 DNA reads TGTGCCAGCAGTTACAGCAGGGGGCTAGCCGGGGAGCTGTTTTTT. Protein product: CASSYSRGLAGELFF.

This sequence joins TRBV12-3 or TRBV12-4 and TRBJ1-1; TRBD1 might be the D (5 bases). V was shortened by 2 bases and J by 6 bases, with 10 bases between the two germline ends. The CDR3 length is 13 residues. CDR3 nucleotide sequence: TGTGCCAGCAGTTTAAGGGAAGGGGCTGAAGCTTTCTTT. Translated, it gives CASSLREGAEAFF.

The chain's CDR3 is CASSQRIQVAWENGYTF. Here the CDR3 DNA reads TGCGCCAGCAGCCAGCGGATTCAGGTGGCGTGGGAGAATGGCTACACCTTC. The chain is built from TRBV4-3 and TRBJ1-2, with D unresolved. From germline, CDR1 is LGHNA and CDR2 YSLEER. The V end was cut by 3 bases, the J end by 6 bases, with 23 bases between. There are 17 residues in the CDR3.

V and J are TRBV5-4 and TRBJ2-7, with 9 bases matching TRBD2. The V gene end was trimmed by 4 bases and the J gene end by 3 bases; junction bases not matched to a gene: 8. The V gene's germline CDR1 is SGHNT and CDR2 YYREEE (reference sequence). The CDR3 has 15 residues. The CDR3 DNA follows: TGTGCCAGCAGCCCGGCCGGGACTAGCCACTACGAGCAGTACTTC. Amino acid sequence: CASSPAGTSHYEQYF.

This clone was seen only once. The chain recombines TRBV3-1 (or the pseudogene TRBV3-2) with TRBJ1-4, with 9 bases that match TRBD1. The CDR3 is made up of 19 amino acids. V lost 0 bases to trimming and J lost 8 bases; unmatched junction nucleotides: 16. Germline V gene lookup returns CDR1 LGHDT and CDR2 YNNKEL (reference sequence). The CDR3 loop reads CASSQERLRHRGRREKLFF. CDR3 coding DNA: TGTGCCAGCAGCCAAGAAAGATTGAGGCACAGGGGGCGGCGGGAAAAACTGTTTTTT.

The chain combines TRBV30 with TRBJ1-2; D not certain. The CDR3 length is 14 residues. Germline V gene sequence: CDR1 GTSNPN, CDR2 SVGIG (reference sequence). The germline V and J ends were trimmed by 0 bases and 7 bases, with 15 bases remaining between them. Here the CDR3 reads CAWSVTMTGGGYTF. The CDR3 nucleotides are TGTGCCTGGAGTGTGACCATGACCGGCGGTGGCTACACCTTC.

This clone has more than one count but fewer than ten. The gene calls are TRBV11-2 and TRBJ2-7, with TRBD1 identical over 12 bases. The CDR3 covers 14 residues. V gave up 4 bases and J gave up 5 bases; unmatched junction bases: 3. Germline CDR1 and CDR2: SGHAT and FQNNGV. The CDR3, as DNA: TGTGCCAGCAGCTCCGGGACAGGGGGCGACGAGCAGTACTTC. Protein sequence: CASSSGTGGDEQYF.

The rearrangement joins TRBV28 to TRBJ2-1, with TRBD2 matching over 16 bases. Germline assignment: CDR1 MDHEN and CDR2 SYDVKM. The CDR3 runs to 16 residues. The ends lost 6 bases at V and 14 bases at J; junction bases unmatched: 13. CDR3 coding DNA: TGTGCCAGCAGCTCTCCTCCGGGACTAGCGGGGGGGCCGGAGTTCTTC. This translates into CASSSPPGLAGGPEFF.

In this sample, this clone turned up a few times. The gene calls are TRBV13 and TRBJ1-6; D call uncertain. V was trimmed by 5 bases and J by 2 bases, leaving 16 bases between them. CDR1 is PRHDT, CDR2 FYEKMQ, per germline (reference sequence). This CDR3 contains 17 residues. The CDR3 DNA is TGTGCCAGCAGCGAATATGCCGGGGATGCCTATAATTCACCCCTCCACTTT. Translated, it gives CASSEYAGDAYNSPLHF.

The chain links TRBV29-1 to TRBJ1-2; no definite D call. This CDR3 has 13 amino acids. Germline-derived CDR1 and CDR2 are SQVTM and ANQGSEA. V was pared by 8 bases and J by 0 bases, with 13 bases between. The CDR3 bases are TGCAGCACTAAGACGGAAGCTAACTATGGCTACACCTTC. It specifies CSTKTEANYGYTF.

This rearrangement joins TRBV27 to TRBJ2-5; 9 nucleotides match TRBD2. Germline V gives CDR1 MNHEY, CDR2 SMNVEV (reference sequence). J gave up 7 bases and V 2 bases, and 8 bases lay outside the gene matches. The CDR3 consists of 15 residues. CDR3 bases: TGTGCCAGCAGTTTAACGGGACTAGCTTCCCGGACCCAGTACTTC. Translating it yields CASSLTGLASRTQYF.

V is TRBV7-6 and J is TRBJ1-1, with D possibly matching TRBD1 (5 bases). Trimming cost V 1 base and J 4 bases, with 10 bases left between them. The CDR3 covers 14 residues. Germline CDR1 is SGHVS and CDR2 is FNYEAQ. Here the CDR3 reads CASSLVRDGTEAFF. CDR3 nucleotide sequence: TGTGCCAGCAGCTTAGTCAGGGATGGCACTGAAGCTTTCTTT.

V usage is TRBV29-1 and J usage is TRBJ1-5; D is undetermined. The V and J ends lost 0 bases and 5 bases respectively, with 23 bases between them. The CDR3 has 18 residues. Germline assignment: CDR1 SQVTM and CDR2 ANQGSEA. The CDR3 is CSVEEPLPSLEQDQPQHF. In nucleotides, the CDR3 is TGCAGCGTTGAAGAACCCCTCCCGAGTCTCGAGCAAGATCAGCCCCAGCATTTT.

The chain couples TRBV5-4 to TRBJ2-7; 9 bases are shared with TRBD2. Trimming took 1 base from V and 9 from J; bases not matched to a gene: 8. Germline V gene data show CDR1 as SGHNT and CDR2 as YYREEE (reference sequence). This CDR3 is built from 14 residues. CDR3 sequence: CASSLWPSGKRQYF. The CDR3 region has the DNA TGTGCCAGCAGCTTGTGGCCTAGCGGGAAGAGGCAGTACTTC.

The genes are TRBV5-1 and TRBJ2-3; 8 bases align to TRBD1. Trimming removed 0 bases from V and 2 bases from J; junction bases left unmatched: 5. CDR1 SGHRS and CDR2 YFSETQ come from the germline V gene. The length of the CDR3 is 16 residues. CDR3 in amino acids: CASSLEQGENTDTQYF. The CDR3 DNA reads TGCGCCAGCAGCTTGGAACAGGGGGAAAACACAGATACGCAGTATTTT.

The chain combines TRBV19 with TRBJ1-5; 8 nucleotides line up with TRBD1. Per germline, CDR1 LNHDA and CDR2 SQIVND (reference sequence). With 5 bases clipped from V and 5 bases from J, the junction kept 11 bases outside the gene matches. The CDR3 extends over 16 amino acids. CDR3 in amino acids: CASSARTGWRDQPQHF. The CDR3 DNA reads TGTGCCAGTAGTGCCCGGACAGGGTGGAGGGATCAGCCCCAGCATTTT.

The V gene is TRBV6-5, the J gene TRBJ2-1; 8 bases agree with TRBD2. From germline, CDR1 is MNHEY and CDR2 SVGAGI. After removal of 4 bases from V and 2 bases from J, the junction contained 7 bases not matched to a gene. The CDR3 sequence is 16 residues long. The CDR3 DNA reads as TGTGCCAGCAGTTCTTTGGCGGGAGGAGCCTACAATGAGCAGTTCTTC. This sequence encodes CASSSLAGGAYNEQFF.

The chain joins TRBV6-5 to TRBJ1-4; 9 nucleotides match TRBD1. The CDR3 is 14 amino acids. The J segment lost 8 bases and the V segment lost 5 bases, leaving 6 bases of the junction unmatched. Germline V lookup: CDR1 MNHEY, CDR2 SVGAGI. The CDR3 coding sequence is TGTGCCAGCAGTCCCGGGACAGGGTTCGAAAAACTGTTTTTT. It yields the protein CASSPGTGFEKLFF.

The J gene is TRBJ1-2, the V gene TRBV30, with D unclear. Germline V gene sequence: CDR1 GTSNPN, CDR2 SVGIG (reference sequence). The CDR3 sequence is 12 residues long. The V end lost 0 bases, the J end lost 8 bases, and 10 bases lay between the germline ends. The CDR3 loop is CAWSVWRVGYTF. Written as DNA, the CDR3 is TGTGCCTGGAGTGTATGGAGAGTAGGCTACACCTTC.

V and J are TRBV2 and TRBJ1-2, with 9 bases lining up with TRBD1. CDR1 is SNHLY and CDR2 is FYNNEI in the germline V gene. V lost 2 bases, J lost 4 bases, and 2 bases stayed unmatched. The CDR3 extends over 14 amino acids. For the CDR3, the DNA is TGTGCCAGCAGTGAACTGGGACAGGGCTATGGCTACACCTTC. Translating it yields CASSELGQGYGYTF.

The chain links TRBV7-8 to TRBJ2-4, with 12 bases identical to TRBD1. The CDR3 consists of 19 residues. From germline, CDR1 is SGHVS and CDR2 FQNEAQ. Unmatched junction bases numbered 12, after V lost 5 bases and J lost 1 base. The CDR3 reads CASSGTGTGGFVAKNIQYF. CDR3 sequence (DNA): TGTGCCAGCAGCGGGACCGGGACAGGGGGCTTTGTGGCCAAAAACATTCAGTACTTC.

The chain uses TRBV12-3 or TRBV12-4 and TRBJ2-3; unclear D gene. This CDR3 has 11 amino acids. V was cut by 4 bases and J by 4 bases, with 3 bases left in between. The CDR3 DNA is TGTGCCAGCAGTTACTCAGATACGCAGTATTTT. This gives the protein CASSYSDTQYF.

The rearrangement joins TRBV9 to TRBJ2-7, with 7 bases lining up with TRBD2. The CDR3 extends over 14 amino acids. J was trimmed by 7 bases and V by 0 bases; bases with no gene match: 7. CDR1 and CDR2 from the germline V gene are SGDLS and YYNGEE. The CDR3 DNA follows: TGTGCCAGCAGCGTAGGCCTAGCGGCGGAGGAGCAGTACTTC. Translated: CASSVGLAAEEQYF.

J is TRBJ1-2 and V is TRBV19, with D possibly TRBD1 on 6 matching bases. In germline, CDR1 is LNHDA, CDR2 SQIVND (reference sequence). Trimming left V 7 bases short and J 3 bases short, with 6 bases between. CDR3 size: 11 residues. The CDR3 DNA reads TGTGCCAGTACAGGGGACTATGGCTACACCTTC. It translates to CASTGDYGYTF. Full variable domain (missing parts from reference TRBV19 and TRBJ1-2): DGGITQSPKYLFRKEGQNVTLSCEQNLNHDAMYWYRQDPGQGLRLIYYSQIVNDFQKGDIAEGYSVSREKKESFPLTVTSAQKNPTAFYLCASTGDYGYTFGSGTRLTVV.

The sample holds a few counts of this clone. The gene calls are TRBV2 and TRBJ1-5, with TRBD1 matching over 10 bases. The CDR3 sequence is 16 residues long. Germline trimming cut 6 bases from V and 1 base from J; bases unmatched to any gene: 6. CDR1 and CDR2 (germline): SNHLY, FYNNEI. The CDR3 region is CASRDGQGVSNQPQHF. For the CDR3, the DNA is TGTGCCAGCAGGGACGGACAGGGGGTAAGCAATCAGCCCCAGCATTTT.

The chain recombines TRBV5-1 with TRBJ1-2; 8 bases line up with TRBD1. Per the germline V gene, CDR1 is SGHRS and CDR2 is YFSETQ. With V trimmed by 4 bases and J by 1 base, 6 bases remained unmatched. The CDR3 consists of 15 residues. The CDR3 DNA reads TGCGCCAGCAGCGTCTCAGGGGGCGTTAACTATGGCTACACCTTC. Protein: CASSVSGGVNYGYTF.